This T cell receptor (beta chain) was recorded in a study of CD8+CD57+ T cells in acquired aplastic anemia. The authors sequenced patients whose flow cytometry had shown CD8+CD57+ cell expansion. The diagnosis in all patients was severe acquired aplastic anemia. In its sample, this clonotype was seen many times. Template material for TCR beta VDJ and CDR3 profiling consisted of genomic DNA. TCRdb analysed the reads with MiXCR anew, one entry per CDR3 protein. In the table there are fewer than 200,000 distinct CDR3 sequences, less than 50% of which are singletons. The CDR3 sequence is 14 residues long. The J segment lost 6 bases and the V segment lost 4 bases, leaving 5 bases of the junction unmatched. Germline CDR1 reads MNHNS; CDR2 reads SASEGT.

Sequencing used sorted CD4+, CD8+, or CD8+CD57+ T cells (not recorded which) from PBMCs. The chain employs TRBV6-1 and TRBJ2-2, with 7 bases aligning to TRBD1. This clonotype was obtained from a human donor with aplastic anemia. The CDR3 spells CASSVDRAPGELFF. The CDR3 bases are TGTGCCAGCAGTGTCGACAGGGCCCCCGGGGAGCTGTTTTTT.